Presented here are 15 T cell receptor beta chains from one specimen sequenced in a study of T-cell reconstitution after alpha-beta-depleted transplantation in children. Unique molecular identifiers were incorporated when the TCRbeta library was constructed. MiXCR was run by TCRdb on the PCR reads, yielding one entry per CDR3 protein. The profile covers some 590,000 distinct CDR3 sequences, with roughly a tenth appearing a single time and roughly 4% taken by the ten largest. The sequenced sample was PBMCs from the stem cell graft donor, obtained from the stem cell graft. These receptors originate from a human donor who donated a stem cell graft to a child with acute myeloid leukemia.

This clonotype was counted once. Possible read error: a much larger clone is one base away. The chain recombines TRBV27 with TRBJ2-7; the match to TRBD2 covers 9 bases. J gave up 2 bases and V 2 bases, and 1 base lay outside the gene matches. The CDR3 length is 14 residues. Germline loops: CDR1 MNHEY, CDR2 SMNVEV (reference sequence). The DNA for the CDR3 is TGTGCCAGCAGTTTAGGCGGGAGGGCCTACGAGCAGTACGTC. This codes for CASSLGGRAYEQYV.

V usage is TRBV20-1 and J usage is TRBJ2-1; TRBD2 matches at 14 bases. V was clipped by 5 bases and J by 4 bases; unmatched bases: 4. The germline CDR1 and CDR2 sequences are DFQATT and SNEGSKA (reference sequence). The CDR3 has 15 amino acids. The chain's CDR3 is CSARLAGGAYNEQFF. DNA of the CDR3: TGCAGTGCTCGACTAGCGGGAGGGGCATACAATGAGCAGTTCTTC.

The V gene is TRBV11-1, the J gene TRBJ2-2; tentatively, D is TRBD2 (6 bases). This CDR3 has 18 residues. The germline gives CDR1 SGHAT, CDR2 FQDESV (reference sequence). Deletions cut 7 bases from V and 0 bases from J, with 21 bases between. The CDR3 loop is CASTRQGGERSNTGELFF. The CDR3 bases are TGTGCCAGCACAAGGCAGGGAGGTGAAAGGTCGAACACCGGGGAGCTGTTTTTT.

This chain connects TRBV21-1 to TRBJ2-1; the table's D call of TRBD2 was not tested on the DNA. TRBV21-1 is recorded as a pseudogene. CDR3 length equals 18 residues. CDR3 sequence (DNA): TGTGCCACCGAAATAGTGCCCCAGCGGGAGATCTCCTACAATGAGCAGTTCTTC. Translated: CATEIVPQREISYNEQFF.

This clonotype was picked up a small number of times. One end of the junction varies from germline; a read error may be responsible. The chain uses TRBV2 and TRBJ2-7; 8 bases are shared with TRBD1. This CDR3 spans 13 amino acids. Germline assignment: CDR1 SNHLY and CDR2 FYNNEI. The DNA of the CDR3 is TGTGCCAGCCCCGGGACAGGAGTGGCGGCCGCTCACTTC. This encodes CASPGTGVAAAHF.

The CDR3 sequence: CASSGEDSWEQPQHF. CDR3 DNA: TGTGCCAGCAGCGGCGAGGATAGCTGGGAACAGCCCCAGCATTTT. The genes are TRBV9 and TRBJ1-5; D is uncertain. V lost 3 bases to trimming and J lost 7 bases, with 17 bases between them. From germline, CDR1 is SGDLS and CDR2 YYNGEE. CDR3 length: 15 amino acids. Full variable domain (outside the CDR3, taken from reference TRBV9 and TRBJ1-5): DSGVTQTPKHLITATGQRVTLRCSPRSGDLSVYWYQQSLDQGLQFLIQYYNGEERAKGNILERFSAQQFPDLHSELNLSSLELGDSALYFCASSGEDSWEQPQHFGDGTRLSIL.

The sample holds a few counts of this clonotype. The DNA of the CDR3 is TGTGCCAGCAGCGTCCAACCTACTAGTAACGAGCAGTACTTC. This encodes CASSVQPTSNEQYF. J is TRBJ2-7 and V is TRBV9; maybe TRBD2 (5 bases). Per the germline V gene, CDR1 is SGDLS and CDR2 is YYNGEE. The V gene lost 2 bases and the J gene lost 5 bases, with 14 bases spanning the gap. The CDR3 has 14 residues. The full variable domain, with the rest looked up from reference TRBV9 and TRBJ2-7, is DSGVTQTPKHLITATGQRVTLRCSPRSGDLSVYWYQQSLDQGLQFLIQYYNGEERAKGNILERFSAQQFPDLHSELNLSSLELGDSALYFCASSVQPTSNEQYFGPGTRLTVT.

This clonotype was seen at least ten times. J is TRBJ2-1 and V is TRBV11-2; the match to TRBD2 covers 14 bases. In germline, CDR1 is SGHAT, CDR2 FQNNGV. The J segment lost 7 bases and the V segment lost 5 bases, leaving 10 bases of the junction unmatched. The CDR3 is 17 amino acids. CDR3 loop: CASSPGGTSGSWNEQFF. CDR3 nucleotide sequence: TGTGCCAGCAGCCCGGGGGGGACTAGCGGGAGTTGGAATGAGCAGTTCTTC.

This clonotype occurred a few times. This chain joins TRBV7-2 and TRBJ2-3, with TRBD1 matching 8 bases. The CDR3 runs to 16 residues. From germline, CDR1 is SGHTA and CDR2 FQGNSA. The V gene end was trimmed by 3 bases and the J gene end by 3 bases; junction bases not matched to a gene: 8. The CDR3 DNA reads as TGTGCCAGCAGCTTCGACCGGGACAGGTGGACAGATACGCAGTATTTT. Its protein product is CASSFDRDRWTDTQYF. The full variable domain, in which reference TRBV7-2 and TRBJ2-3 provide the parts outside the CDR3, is GAGVSQSPSNKVTEKGKDVELRCDPISGHTALYWYRQSLGQGLEFLIYFQGNSAPDKSGLPSDRFSAERTGGSVSTLTIQRTQQEDSAVYLCASSFDRDRWTDTQYFGPGTRLTVL.

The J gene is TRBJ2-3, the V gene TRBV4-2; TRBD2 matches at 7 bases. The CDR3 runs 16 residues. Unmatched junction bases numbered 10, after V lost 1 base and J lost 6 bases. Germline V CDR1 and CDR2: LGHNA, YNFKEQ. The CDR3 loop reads CASSQAVRETSDTQYF. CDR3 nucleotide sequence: TGTGCCAGCAGCCAAGCGGTGCGGGAGACATCCGATACGCAGTATTTT.

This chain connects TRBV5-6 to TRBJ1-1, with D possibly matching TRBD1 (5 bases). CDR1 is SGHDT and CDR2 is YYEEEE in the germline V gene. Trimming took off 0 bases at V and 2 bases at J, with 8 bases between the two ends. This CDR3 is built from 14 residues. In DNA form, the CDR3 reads TGTGCCAGCAGCTTGGGACAGATCAACACTGAAGCTTTCTTT. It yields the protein CASSLGQINTEAFF.

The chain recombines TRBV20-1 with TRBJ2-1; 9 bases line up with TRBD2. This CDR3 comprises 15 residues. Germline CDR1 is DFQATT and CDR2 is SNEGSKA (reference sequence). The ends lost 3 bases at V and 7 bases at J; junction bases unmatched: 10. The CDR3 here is CSASQIAGVGNEQFF. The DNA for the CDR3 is TGCAGTGCTAGCCAGATAGCGGGAGTCGGTAATGAGCAGTTCTTC.

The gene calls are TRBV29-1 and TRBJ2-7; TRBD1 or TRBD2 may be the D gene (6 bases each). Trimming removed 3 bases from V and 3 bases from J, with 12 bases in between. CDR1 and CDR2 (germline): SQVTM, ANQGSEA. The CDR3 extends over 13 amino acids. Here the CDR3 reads CSVEGGPGYEQYF. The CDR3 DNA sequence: TGCAGCGTTGAGGGGGGCCCCGGCTACGAGCAGTACTTC.

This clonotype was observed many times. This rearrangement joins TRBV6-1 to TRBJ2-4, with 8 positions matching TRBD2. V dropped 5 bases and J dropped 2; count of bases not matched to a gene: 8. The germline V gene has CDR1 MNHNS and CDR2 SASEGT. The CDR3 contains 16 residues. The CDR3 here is CASSRGGQTSKNIQYF. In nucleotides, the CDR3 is TGTGCCAGCAGTCGGGGGGGCCAGACGTCCAAAAACATTCAGTACTTC.

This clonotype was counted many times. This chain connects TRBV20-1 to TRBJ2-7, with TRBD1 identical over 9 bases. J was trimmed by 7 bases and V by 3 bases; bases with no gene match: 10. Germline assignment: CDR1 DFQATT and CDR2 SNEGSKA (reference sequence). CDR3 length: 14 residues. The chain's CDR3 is CSASTGTGRLEQYF. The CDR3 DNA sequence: TGCAGTGCTAGTACCGGGACAGGGAGGTTGGAGCAGTACTTC.